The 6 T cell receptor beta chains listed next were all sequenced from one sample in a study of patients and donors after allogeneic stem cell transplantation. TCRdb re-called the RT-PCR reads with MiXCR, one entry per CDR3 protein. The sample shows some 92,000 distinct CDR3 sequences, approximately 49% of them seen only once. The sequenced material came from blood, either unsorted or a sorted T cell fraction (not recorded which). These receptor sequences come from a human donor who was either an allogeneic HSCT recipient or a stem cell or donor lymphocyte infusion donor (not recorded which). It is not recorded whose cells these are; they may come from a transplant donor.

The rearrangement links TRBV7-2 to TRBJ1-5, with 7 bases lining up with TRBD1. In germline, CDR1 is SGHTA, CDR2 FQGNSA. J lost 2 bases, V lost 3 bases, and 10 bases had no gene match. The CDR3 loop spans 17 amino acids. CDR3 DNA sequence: TGTGCCAGCAGCTTCGGCACAGGGGCGAAGGGCAATCAGCCCCAGCATTTT. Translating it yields CASSFGTGAKGNQPQHF.

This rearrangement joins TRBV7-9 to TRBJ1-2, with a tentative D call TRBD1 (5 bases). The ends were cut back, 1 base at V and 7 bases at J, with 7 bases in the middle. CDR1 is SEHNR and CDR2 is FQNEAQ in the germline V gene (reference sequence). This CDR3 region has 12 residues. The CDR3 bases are TGTGCCAGCAGCTTAGGGACAAGTGGCTACACCTTC. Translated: CASSLGTSGYTF.

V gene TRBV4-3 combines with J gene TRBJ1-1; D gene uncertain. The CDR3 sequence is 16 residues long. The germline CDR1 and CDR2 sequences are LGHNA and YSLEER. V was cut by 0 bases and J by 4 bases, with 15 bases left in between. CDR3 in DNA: TGCGCCAGCAGCCAAGATCGGGCAGTCAGCGGCACTGAAGCTTTCTTT. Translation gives CASSQDRAVSGTEAFF.

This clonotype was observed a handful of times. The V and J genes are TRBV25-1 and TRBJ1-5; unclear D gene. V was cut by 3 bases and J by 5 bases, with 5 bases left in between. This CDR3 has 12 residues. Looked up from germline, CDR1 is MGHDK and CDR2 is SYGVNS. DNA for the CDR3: TGTGCCAGCAGTGATAGAGATCAGCCCCAGCATTTT. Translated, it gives CASSDRDQPQHF. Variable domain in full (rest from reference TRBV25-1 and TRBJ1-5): EADIYQTPRYLVIGTGKKITLECSQTMGHDKMYWYQQDPGMELHLIHYSYGVNSTEKGDLSSESTVSRIRTEHFPLTLESARPSHTSQYLCASSDRDQPQHFGDGTRLSIL.

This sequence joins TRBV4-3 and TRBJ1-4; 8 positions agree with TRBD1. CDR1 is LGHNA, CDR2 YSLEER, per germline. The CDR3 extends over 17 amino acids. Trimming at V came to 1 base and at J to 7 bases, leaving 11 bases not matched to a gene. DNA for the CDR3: TGCGCCAGCAGCCAAGGGACAGGGTTTCGAATTAGTGAAAAACTGTTTTTT. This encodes CASSQGTGFRISEKLFF.

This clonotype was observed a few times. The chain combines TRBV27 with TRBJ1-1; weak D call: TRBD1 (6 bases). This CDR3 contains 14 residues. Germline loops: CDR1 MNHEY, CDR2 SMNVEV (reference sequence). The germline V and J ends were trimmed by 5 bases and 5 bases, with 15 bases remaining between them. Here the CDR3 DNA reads TGTGCCAGCAGTCCCGCGGGGGGCGAGACTGAAGCTTTCTTT. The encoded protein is CASSPAGGETEAFF.